This is a list of T cell receptor beta chains from one sample in a study of a mutant IDH1 vaccine in newly diagnosed glioma. These receptors have no identified antigens. TCRdb keeps only in-frame clones here, not all; method: immunoSEQ multiplex PCR. Of about 66,000 clones listed, approximately 84% are singletons. This specimen consisted of PBMCs, obtained from a glioma patient whose treatment included an IDH1 peptide vaccine. The origin of the receptors is a woman aged 45-59 years with glioma. CDR3s include the opening cysteine and the closing phenylalanine or tryptophan. A D gene is named only where the DNA matches it firmly. Not every row has a clone size; where given, it reads once, few, many or a size class.

abundance	d_gene	j_gene	v_gene	CDR3nt	CDR3aa
NA	NA	TRBJ2-7	TRBV6-5	TGTGCCAGCAGGCAGATGTTGGGGGAGGAAAACGAGCAGTACTTC	CASRQMLGEENEQYF
NA	TRBD1	TRBJ1-2	TRBV11-2	TGTGCCAGCAGCGGGACAGGGAATTATGGCTACACCTTC	CASSGTGNYGYTF
NA	NA	TRBJ1-6	TRBV10-3	TGTGCCTCGAAAGGGGGGATGGGTAATTCACCCCTCCACTTT	CASKGGMGNSPLHF
NA	NA	TRBJ1-1	TRBV5-1	TGCGCCAGCAAGAAGGAGACTGAAGCTTTCTTT	CASKKETEAFF
NA	NA	TRBJ1-6	TRBV9	TGTGCCAGCAGCGTAGGGGTCGAGGGGGGAAACGGTCGGTCACCCCTCCACTTT	CASSVGVEGGNGRSPLHF
once	NA	TRBJ1-6	TRBV7-9	TGTGCCAGCAATCTAGGTGGGGGGGGGAATTCACCCCTCCACTTT	CASNLGGGGNSPLHF
NA	TRBD1	TRBJ2-2	TRBV9	TGTGCCAGCAGCGTAACGGGACAGATGGCCACCGGGGAGCTGTTTTTT	CASSVTGQMATGELFF
NA	NA	TRBJ1-2	TRBV9	TGTGCCAGCAGCGTAGAAGGGGATAGCTACACCTTC	CASSVEGDSYTF
NA	NA	TRBJ1-3	TRBV11-2	TGTGCCAGCAGCTCGGGCCCAGGTTGGGAAGGGGCCTCTGGAAACACCATATATTTT	CASSSGPGWEGASGNTIYF
few	NA	TRBJ1-1	TRBV6-6	TGTGCCAGCAGTTACTCCGGGGTAGAAGCTTTCTTT	CASSYSGVEAFF
NA	NA	TRBJ2-7	TRBV7-9	TGTGCCAGCAGCTTAGTTCACTACGAGCAGTACTTC	CASSLVHYEQYF
NA	TRBD1	TRBJ1-1	TRBV5-1	TGCGCCAGCAGCTCGGGACAGGGGAACACTGAAGCTTTCTTT	CASSSGQGNTEAFF
NA	TRBD1	TRBJ2-5	TRBV9	TGTGCCAGCAGCGTAGGGAAGAACAGGGGTCTCCTATGGAAGACCCAGTACTTC	CASSVGKNRGLLWKTQYF
NA	NA	TRBJ2-1	TRBV18	TGTGCCAGCTCACCAGGTTACAATGAGCAGTTCTTC	CASSPGYNEQFF
NA	NA	TRBJ1-5	TRBV6-6	TGTGCCAGCAGTTACTGGGAGGGGGGGGGCAATCAGCCCCAGCATTTT	CASSYWEGGGNQPQHF
NA	TRBD1	TRBJ1-6	TRBV10-3	TGTGCCATCAGCACAGGGGGTGAGGCATCCCCCCTCCACTTT	CAISTGGEASPLHF
NA	NA	TRBJ2-1	TRBV29-1	TGCAGCGTTGTTTGGTCTGGGTCTCAGTTCTTC	CSVVWSGSQFF